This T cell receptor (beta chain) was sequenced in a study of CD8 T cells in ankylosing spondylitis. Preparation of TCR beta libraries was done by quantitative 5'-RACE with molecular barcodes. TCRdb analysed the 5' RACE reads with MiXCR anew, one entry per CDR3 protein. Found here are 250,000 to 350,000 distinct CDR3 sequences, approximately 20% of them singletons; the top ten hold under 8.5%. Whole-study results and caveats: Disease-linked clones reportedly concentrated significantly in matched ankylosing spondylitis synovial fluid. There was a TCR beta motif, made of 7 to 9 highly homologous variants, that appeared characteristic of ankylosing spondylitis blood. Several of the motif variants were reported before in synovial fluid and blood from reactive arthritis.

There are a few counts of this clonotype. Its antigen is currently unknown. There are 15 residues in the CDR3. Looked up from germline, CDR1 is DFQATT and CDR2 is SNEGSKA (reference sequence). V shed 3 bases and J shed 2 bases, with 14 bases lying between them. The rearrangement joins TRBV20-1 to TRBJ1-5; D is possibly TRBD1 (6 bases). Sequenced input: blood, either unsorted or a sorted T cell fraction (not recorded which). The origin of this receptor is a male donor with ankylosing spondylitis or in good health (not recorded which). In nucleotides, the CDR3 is TGCAGTGCTAGGTCCTCGGGGGCCGGCAATCAGCCCCAGCATTTT. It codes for CSARSSGAGNQPQHF.